This T cell receptor beta chain was sequenced during a study of T-cell memory formation after mild COVID-19 (dated by TCRdb to about 2021). Regarding the study in general: Most TCR sequence clusters were specific to one of the two donors. Longitudinal TCRalpha and TCRbeta repertoire sequencing tracked T-cell clones expanding and contracting after mild COVID-19 in a couple of donors. The cohort comprised two young, previously healthy adult volunteers, one female and one male.

A word on this clonotype: The antigen it binds to is not known. At one end, the junction sequence differs from germline, possibly due to a read error.

The listed sequencing device is Illumina NovaSeq 6000. Using 5'RACE with constant-segment primers, TCRalpha and TCRbeta cDNA libraries were constructed, with sample barcodes and unique molecular identifiers added in the process. Trizol reagent was used to extract RNA from every sample. Libraries were amplified in two PCR steps, with a second sample barcode and Illumina TruSeq adapters added in the second step. Libraries were sequenced on an Illumina NovaSeq with 2 x 150 bp paired-end reads. Per the original workflow: The reads were demultiplexed and collapsed into UMI-guided consensus sequences using migec v1.2.7. Using mixcr v2.1.11, UMI consensuses were aligned to TRA and TRB V and J templates and then assembled into clonotypes. Expanded or contracted clonotypes were those called significant by both edgeR and NoisET, with noise models trained on biological replicates. edgeR calls used a false discovery rate-adjusted p below 0.01 and a log2 fold-change threshold of 1. PCA with hierarchical clustering of max-normalized trajectories of the 1000 most abundant clonotypes was used as exploratory dynamics analysis. Separately sequenced CD4+ and CD8+ repertoires were used to assign the CD4 or CD8 phenotype of responding clones. Using fastp trimming at Q25 and MiXCR clonotype assembly, TCRdb reanalyzed the public sequencing data and kept in-frame beta chains. CDR3 protein duplicates are merged, each entry listing the most common genes and DNA. TCRdb, rather than the study authors, made the V and J calls. The sample profile shows roughly 220,000 distinct CDR3 sequences; 7.5% to 10% of them were found once. In total, the top ten clones hold around 3.3% of the sample.

Ficoll-Paque density gradient centrifugation was the method used to isolate PBMCs. Its CDR3 holds 15 amino acids, cysteine through phenylalanine. The only DNA kept is the CDR3, 45 bases in frame from the first base. CDR1 and CDR2, looked up from the germline V gene, are SGHTA and FQGNSA. What the work shows at the level of the full study, not this receptor alone: Contracting CD4+ clones appeared mostly in the CM and EM memory subsets, whereas CD8+ clones were enriched in EMRA. The detection of some responding clones in pre-infection memory suggests that pre-existing cross-reactive memory T cells joined the SARS-CoV-2 response. Only a couple of mild cases were covered in the study, and larger cohorts including severe cases with pre-infection samples were considered necessary. The second-wave clones that peaked on day 37 were not confirmed to be SARS-CoV-2 specific. From day 15 to 85, contracting clones showed balanced CD4/CD8 phenotypes, whereas a second wave of clones that expanded from day 15 to 37 leaned towards CD4+.

This clonotype originated in a man aged 18 to 29 who had mild COVID-19 (a few samples of this study predate the infection). The sample titles of this study are shuffled in the database, so cell type and time point are left out; the donor was told from shared clones. The sample was PBMCs or a T cell subset sorted from them (not recorded which). Here the chain combines TRBV7-2 and TRBJ2-7; perhaps TRBD1 is the D gene, with 7 bases matching. The CDR3 has the sequence CASCLEGGQTYEQYF. The sequenced DNA is TGTGCCAGCTGCTTAGAGGGGGGACAGACCTACGAGCAGTACTTC.